This TCR beta chain was obtained from a study of read filtering for tumor transcriptome and immune sequencing. Across the study: Revised staging placed fewer than ten patients in R-ISS I, some 17 in II, about 7 in III.

CDR3 length: 14 amino acids. Germline V gene sequence: CDR1 KGHDR, CDR2 SFDVKD. V was trimmed by 4 bases and J by 1 base, leaving 6 bases between them. Findings and limits, study-wide: Without single-read clonotypes, shared clonotype proportions correlated more between IR-seq and RNA-seq. Single-read clonotypes: roughly 82% of IR-seq clonotypes (roughly 3.5% of reads), around three quarters of RNA-seq clonotypes (nearly 45% of reads).

The library was built from 400 ng RNA with molecular barcoded adaptors for alpha/delta and beta/gamma chains. TCRdb fed the reads into MiXCR, producing one record per CDR3 protein. The table records over 50,000 distinct CDR3 sequences, around 13% of them present only once. This clonotype was counted ten times or more. The antigen is undetermined. Sampling of bone marrow took place during active disease in every patient. The sequenced material came from a population of CD138-negative cells sorted from bone marrow. This chain connects TRBV24-1 to TRBJ2-2; D remains ambiguous. The receptor comes from a donor older than 35 with multiple myeloma. For the CDR3, the DNA is TGTGCCACCAGTGAGGCAGGGAACACCGGGGAGCTGTTTTTT. The encoded protein is CATSEAGNTGELFF.